This T cell receptor (beta chain) derives from a study of shared clonotypes between healthy human individuals. Only in-frame clones appear in the TCRdb table, and some are missing; sequencing was by immunoSEQ multiplex PCR. The repertoire has 1,400,000 or so clones, about 98.5% of them found once; the top ten carry 0.36%. Input material: naive CD4+ T cells sorted from blood. Sample subset: CD45RA+ positively selected. The source is a man between 25 and 39 years old in good health.

CDR3 residues: CASSPPLGTGVYGQYF. CDR3 DNA sequence: TGTGCCAGCAGCCCCCCGCTCGGGACAGGGGTATATGGGCAGTACTTC. The V call is TRBV2, the J call TRBJ2-7; 10 positions agree with TRBD1. Trimming cost V 6 bases and J 9 bases; bases outside gene matches: 17. The CDR3 extends over 16 amino acids. The V gene's germline CDR1 is SNHLY and CDR2 FYNNEI.